Below, 31 T cell receptor beta chains from the same sample are listed, as sequenced in a study of chemoradiotherapy in HPV16-positive cancers. Only in-frame clones appear in the TCRdb table, and some are missing; sequencing was by immunoSEQ multiplex PCR. The table lists about 68,000 clones, about nine tenths of them singletons. The sample was blood, taken from a patient who underwent chemoradiotherapy. These receptors all come from a human donor with HPV-associated anogenital cancer.

This chain uses TRBV10-3 with TRBJ2-6; no reliable D call. Germline CDR1 reads ENHRY; CDR2 reads SYGVKD. CDR3 length: 15 amino acids. Trimming left V 2 bases short and J 0 bases short, with 5 bases between. CDR3 nucleotide sequence: TGTGCCATCAGTGAGGGAGTCTCTGGGGCCAACGTCCTGACTTTC. Translation gives CAISEGVSGANVLTF.

The chain employs TRBV10-3 and TRBJ2-7; possibly TRBD1 or TRBD2 for D (6 bases each). CDR3 size: 12 residues. V was pared by 4 bases and J by 4 bases, with 8 bases between. CDR1 and CDR2 from the germline V gene are ENHRY and SYGVKD. CDR3 DNA sequence: TGTGCCATCAGTGGGGGGGCTTACGAGCAGTACTTC. It yields the protein CAISGGAYEQYF.

CDR3 DNA sequence: TGTGCCAGCGACCCAGGGACTAGCGGGATGACCTACTTC. Residues: CASDPGTSGMTYF. The V call is TRBV7-9, the J call TRBJ2-7, with 13 nucleotides matching TRBD2. V lost 8 bases and J lost 13; bases outside the gene matches: 11. The V gene's germline CDR1 is SEHNR and CDR2 FQNEAQ (reference sequence). The CDR3 consists of 13 residues.

The rearrangement links TRBV6-1 to TRBJ2-7, with D tentatively TRBD2 (6 bases). Between the trimmed V and J ends, which lost 2 bases and 3 bases, there was a span of 11 bases. Germline V gives CDR1 MNHNS, CDR2 SASEGT. This CDR3 region has 14 residues. The CDR3 DNA is TGTGCCAGCAGTGAATTCGGGGGAAACTACGAGCAGTACTTC. This codes for CASSEFGGNYEQYF.

CDR3 in amino acids: CASSPWGTPQETQYF. CDR3 sequence (DNA): TGTGCCAGCAGCCCCTGGGGGACTCCTCAAGAGACCCAGTACTTC. The V gene is TRBV4-2, the J gene TRBJ2-5; D perhaps matches TRBD2 (6 bases). Trimming took off 4 bases at V and 2 bases at J, with 14 bases between the two ends. The germline gives CDR1 LGHNA, CDR2 YNFKEQ. There are 15 residues in the CDR3.

CDR3 in DNA: TGTGCCAGCAGACCTGGGACAGGGGGCACCGGGGAGCTGTTTTTT. Protein: CASRPGTGGTGELFF. The chain employs TRBV27 and TRBJ2-2; 11 nucleotides line up with TRBD1. The germline CDR1 and CDR2 sequences are MNHEY and SMNVEV (reference sequence). Trimming at V came to 6 bases and at J to 4 bases, leaving 4 bases not matched to a gene. The CDR3 length is 15 residues.

The rearrangement uses TRBV18 and TRBJ1-1; D is ambiguous. The CDR3 contains 15 residues. The germline CDR1 and CDR2 sequences are KGHSH and LQKENI. V shed 3 bases and J shed 2 bases, with 13 bases lying between them. This chain's CDR3 is CASSPRANPNTEAFF. In DNA, the CDR3 is TGTGCCAGCTCACCTAGGGCAAACCCAAACACTGAAGCTTTCTTT.

The chain couples TRBV5-8 to TRBJ1-1; D not certain. This CDR3 has 14 amino acids. V lost 0 bases, J lost 2 bases, and 8 bases lay in between. Germline lookup yields CDR1 SGHTS and CDR2 YDEGEE. As DNA, the CDR3 is TGTGCCAGCAGCTTGGAGCCAGCAAACACTGAAGCTTTCTTT. It yields the protein CASSLEPANTEAFF. The whole variable domain, filled in from reference TRBV5-8 and TRBJ1-1, reads EAGVTQSPTHLIKTRGQQATLRCSPISGHTSVYWYQQALGLGLQFLLWYDEGEERNRGNFPPRFSGRQFPNYSSELNVNALELEDSALYLCASSLEPANTEAFFGQGTRLTVV.

This clone is a singleton in its sample. The gene calls are TRBV5-1 and TRBJ2-3; 10 bases map to TRBD2. The V and J ends lost 7 bases and 2 bases, in that order; junction bases with no gene match: 4. The CDR3 is 14 amino acids. Germline assignment: CDR1 SGHRS and CDR2 YFSETQ. CDR3 DNA sequence: TGCGCCAGCGGTAGCGGGGGGAACACAGATACGCAGTATTTT. Translating gives CASGSGGNTDTQYF. Using reference TRBV5-1 and TRBJ2-3 for the parts outside the CDR3, the full variable domain is KAGVTQTPRYLIKTRGQQVTLSCSPISGHRSVSWYQQTPGQGLQFLFEYFSETQRNKGNFPGRFSGRQFSNSRSEMNVSTLELGDSALYLCASGSGGNTDTQYFGPGTRLTVL.

This clone was seen a handful of times. The chain links TRBV6-5 to TRBJ2-7, with D uncertain. The CDR3 runs 14 residues. The germline V gene encodes CDR1 MNHEY and CDR2 SVGAGI. V lost 6 bases and J lost 0, with 12 bases in between. CDR3 sequence: CASSSSRYSYEQYF. CDR3 nucleotide sequence: TGTGCCAGCAGCTCATCACGTTACTCCTACGAGCAGTACTTC.

The genes are TRBV4-2 and TRBJ2-7; 7 nucleotides align to TRBD2. This CDR3 spans 17 amino acids. V dropped 0 bases and J dropped 3; count of bases not matched to a gene: 11. Looked up from germline, CDR1 is LGHNA and CDR2 is YNFKEQ. DNA of the CDR3: TGTGCCAGCAGCCAAGACCAAGTGGGCGGGGGATTCTACGAGCAGTACTTC. Its translation is CASSQDQVGGGFYEQYF.

This clone was recorded a few times. The V and J genes are TRBV5-1 and TRBJ2-7; 11 positions agree with TRBD2. Germline-derived CDR1 and CDR2 are SGHRS and YFSETQ. V trimming: 4 bases; J trimming: 6 bases; junction bases outside the gene matches: 6. This CDR3 has 14 residues. As DNA, the CDR3 is TGCGCCAGCAGCCTTTCCGGGACTAGCGGCGAGCAGTACTTC. This codes for CASSLSGTSGEQYF.

The chain joins TRBV2 to TRBJ2-7, with D possibly being TRBD1 or TRBD2 (6 bases each). Germline CDR1 and CDR2: SNHLY and FYNNEI. The CDR3 runs 15 residues. Trimming took 3 bases from V and 4 from J, leaving 16 bases between them. CDR3 nucleotide sequence: TGTGCCAGCAGTGAGACTTCGGGGGCGCAGTACGAGCAGTACTTC. Its protein is CASSETSGAQYEQYF. Combining the CDR3 with reference TRBV2 and TRBJ2-7 gives the whole variable domain EPEVTQTPSHQVTQMGQEVILRCVPISNHLYFYWYRQILGQKVEFLVSFYNNEISEKSEIFDDQFSVERPDGSNFTLKIRSTKLEDSAMYFCASSETSGAQYEQYFGPGTRLTVT.

V gene TRBV19 combines with J gene TRBJ1-5, with 9 positions matching TRBD1. The CDR3 totals 17 residues. CDR1 LNHDA and CDR2 SQIVND come from the germline V gene (reference sequence). Trimming cost V 6 bases and J 3 bases; bases outside gene matches: 12. CDR3 region: CASSYLPGTGYNQPQHF. The CDR3 DNA reads as TGTGCCAGTAGCTATCTTCCCGGGACAGGGTACAATCAGCCCCAGCATTTT.

This sequence joins TRBV30 and TRBJ1-3; D ambiguous. The ends were cut back, 5 bases at V and 4 bases at J, with 9 bases in the middle. The CDR3 runs 12 residues. CDR1 is GTSNPN and CDR2 is SVGIG in the germline V gene (reference sequence). CDR3 residues: CAWGLTGNTIYF. The DNA for the CDR3 is TGTGCCTGGGGCCTGACGGGAAACACCATATATTTT.

This chain connects TRBV29-1 to TRBJ2-5, with 10 nucleotides matching TRBD2. The DNA end favors TRBJ2-7, so the J call may be wrong. This CDR3 comprises 15 residues. CDR1 and CDR2 from the germline V gene are SQVTM and ANQGSEA. CDR3 amino acids: CSVGGGLAGAHEQYF. The CDR3 DNA is TGCAGCGTGGGGGGGGGTCTAGCGGGAGCCCACGAGCAGTACTTC.

The V and J genes are TRBV21-1 and TRBJ2-2. TRBV21-1 is deemed a pseudogene. This CDR3 has 18 residues. CDR3 loop: CASSKALSTTANTGELFF. The CDR3 bases are TGTGCCAGCAGCAAAGCCCTCTCTACAACCGCGAACACCGGGGAGCTGTTTTTT.

The CDR3, as DNA: TGTGCCAGCAGTTCCCCGGGATCGGGGTCCTACGAGCAGTACTTC. This codes for CASSSPGSGSYEQYF. This chain links TRBV28 with TRBJ2-7, with TRBD2 as a possible D gene (5 bases). The CDR3 consists of 15 residues. With 4 bases removed from V and 1 base from J, the gap between germline ends came to 14 bases. Germline V CDR1 and CDR2: MDHEN, SYDVKM. Looking up the rest from reference TRBV28 and TRBJ2-7 gives the full variable domain: DVKVTQSSRYLVKRTGEKVFLECVQDMDHENMFWYRQDPGLGLRLIYFSYDVKMKEKGDIPEGYSVSREKKERFSLILESASTNQTSMYLCASSSPGSGSYEQYFGPGTRLTVT.

V usage is TRBV19 and J usage is TRBJ1-2; a weak D match, TRBD1 (6 bases). Between the trimmed V and J ends, which lost 6 bases and 4 bases, there was a span of 18 bases. The CDR3 runs 15 residues. Germline loops: CDR1 LNHDA, CDR2 SQIVND (reference sequence). The CDR3 spells CASSPARQASYGYTF. CDR3 coding DNA: TGTGCCAGTAGCCCGGCTCGACAGGCAAGCTATGGCTACACCTTC.

The rearrangement joins TRBV2 to TRBJ2-3; no clear D gene. CDR1 SNHLY and CDR2 FYNNEI come from the germline V gene. This CDR3 is 15 amino acids long. V shed 2 bases and J shed 4 bases, with 13 bases lying between them. CDR3 sequence reads: CASSESGAAPDTQYF. CDR3 nucleotide sequence: TGTGCCAGCAGTGAAAGTGGCGCCGCCCCAGATACGCAGTATTTT.

The gene calls are TRBV9 and TRBJ1-6; no clear D gene. This CDR3 contains 16 residues. Trimming took 0 bases from V and 3 from J, leaving 10 bases between them. Germline lookup yields CDR1 SGDLS and CDR2 YYNGEE. The CDR3 spells CASSVAEAFYNSPLHF. CDR3 DNA sequence: TGTGCCAGCAGCGTAGCTGAGGCATTCTATAATTCACCCCTCCACTTT.

The rearrangement joins TRBV19 to TRBJ1-6; D remains ambiguous. V was clipped by 1 base and J by 6 bases, with 10 bases between them. The CDR3 covers 15 residues. The V gene's germline CDR1 is LNHDA and CDR2 SQIVND (reference sequence). The DNA for the CDR3 is TGTGCCAGTAGTATAGGAACGCGGGGTAATTCACCCCTCCACTTT. Its translation is CASSIGTRGNSPLHF.

This chain joins TRBV18 and TRBJ1-5; no firm D call. Germline assignment: CDR1 KGHSH and CDR2 LQKENI. The V gene lost 3 bases and the J gene lost 5 bases, with 14 bases spanning the gap. The CDR3 length is 15 residues. DNA for the CDR3: TGTGCCAGCTCACCGACGACGGGTAGAGATCAGCCCCAGCATTTT. Its translation is CASSPTTGRDQPQHF.

The rearrangement links TRBV14 to TRBJ2-3; tentatively, D is TRBD2 (5 bases). Trimming pared 0 bases from V and 5 bases from J, leaving 6 bases between. This CDR3 is built from 13 residues. CDR1 and CDR2 (germline): SGHDN, FVKESK. CDR3 nucleotide sequence: TGTGCCAGCAGCCAAGATACTAGAGATACGCAGTATTTT. It specifies CASSQDTRDTQYF.

The genes are TRBV27 and TRBJ1-5; 7 bases match TRBD1. Germline values: CDR1 MNHEY, CDR2 SMNVEV (reference sequence). Trimming removed 4 bases from V and 2 bases from J; junction bases left unmatched: 14. The CDR3 is made up of 18 amino acids. The CDR3 is CASSWGQPTGGGNQPQHF. The DNA for the CDR3 is TGTGCCAGCAGTTGGGGACAGCCCACCGGGGGCGGCAATCAGCCCCAGCATTTT.

The V and J genes are TRBV11-2 and TRBJ2-5; D unclear. Per the germline V gene, CDR1 is SGHAT and CDR2 is FQNNGV. This CDR3 has 13 residues. The V end lost 1 base, the J end lost 11 bases, and 14 bases lay between the germline ends. The CDR3 here is CASSLAHYLEQYF. The DNA of the CDR3 is TGTGCCAGCAGCTTAGCCCATTATCTGGAGCAGTACTTC.

This clone was detected a few times. Other DNA sequences within the sample encode an identical CDR3. This rearrangement joins TRBV2 to TRBJ1-1, with TRBD1 matching over 7 bases. The CDR3 contains 13 residues. V lost 5 bases to trimming and J lost 5 bases; unmatched junction nucleotides: 5. CDR1 and CDR2 from the germline V gene are SNHLY and FYNNEI. CDR3 region: CASSQGEGTEAFF. DNA of the CDR3: TGTGCCAGCAGTCAGGGGGAAGGAACTGAAGCTTTCTTT.

The chain couples TRBV18 to TRBJ1-5; D gene uncertain. This CDR3 contains 13 residues. Trimming shortened V by 3 bases and J by 5 bases, and 8 bases separated the two germline ends. CDR1 KGHSH and CDR2 LQKENI come from the germline V gene. The CDR3 reads CASSPDPDQPQHF. The CDR3 region has the DNA TGTGCCAGCTCACCGGACCCGGATCAGCCCCAGCATTTT.

Of note for this clone: At the DNA level, this CDR3 is encoded by other sequences in the same sample as well. V is TRBV11-2 and J is TRBJ2-3, with D unresolved. CDR3 length: 14 residues. Trimming cost V 0 bases and J 0 bases, with 4 bases left between them. Germline values: CDR1 SGHAT, CDR2 FQNNGV. The CDR3 region is CASSLDHSTDTQYF. The CDR3 DNA reads TGTGCCAGCAGCTTAGATCACAGCACAGATACGCAGTATTTT.

This clone showed up just once. J is TRBJ1-2 and V is TRBV10-3; TRBD1 matches at 9 bases. V gave up 3 bases and J gave up 1 base; unmatched junction bases: 3. The CDR3 is 15 residues long. In germline, CDR1 is ENHRY, CDR2 SYGVKD. CDR3 DNA sequence: TGTGCCATCAGTGATTCGGGACAGGGTAACTATGGCTACACCTTC. This gives the protein CAISDSGQGNYGYTF.

This chain connects TRBV5-6 to TRBJ1-1; possibly TRBD1 for D (5 bases). CDR1 and CDR2 (germline): SGHDT, YYEEEE. The CDR3 runs 14 residues. V was cut by 4 bases and J by 1 base, with 11 bases left in between. CDR3 region: CASSTGQENTEAFF. CDR3 sequence (DNA): TGTGCCAGCAGCACTGGACAAGAGAACACTGAAGCTTTCTTT.